Sequencing of this T cell receptor beta chain was carried out in a study of blood T cell repertoires in COVID-19. The wider study: T cells, B-cell-depleted T cells, or PBMCs provided the cDNA or gDNA that served as material.

Libraries were prepared by immunoSEQ multiplex PCR; TCRdb keeps only in-frame clonotypes and omits some of them. The sample gives tens of thousands of clones, over 85% of which show up once; 2% to 3% is in the top ten. The receptor was derived from a man aged 45-65 years with acute or convalescent COVID-19. Material: peripheral blood.

This chain's CDR3 is CASSLMRGQGGQPQHF. CDR3 nucleotide sequence: TGTGCCAGCAGCTTAATGCGGGGCCAGGGAGGTCAGCCCCAGCATTTT. V is TRBV7-2 and J is TRBJ1-5, with D perhaps matching TRBD1 (5 bases). Germline assignment: CDR1 SGHTA and CDR2 FQGNSA. Deletions cut 2 bases from V and 6 bases from J, with 17 bases between. CDR3 length equals 16 residues.